This paragraph reports one T cell receptor (beta chain). Antigen unknown. The sample comes from a study of regulatory T cells. Study observations and caveats: Patient repertoires had restricted TRB V-J pairs and skewed V and J usage, most in Tregs. Hydrophobic residues at CDR3 positions 6 and 7 were enriched in conventional CD4+ T cells of CD3G-deficient patients.

Between the trimmed V and J ends, which lost 2 bases and 2 bases, there was a span of 10 bases. The CDR3 totals 14 residues. Looked up from germline, CDR1 is SGHRS and CDR2 is YFSETQ. All CD3G-deficient patients showed autoimmunity, more severe in two. Patients aged 2 to 39 years had fewer naive and more memory CD4+ and CD8+ T cells. Sorting split CD4+ cells into CD25-high CD127-low Tregs and CD25-low CD127-high conventional T cells. The primer mix had 52 TRBV and 13 TRBJ primers. Clones were sequenced by immunoSEQ multiplex PCR, and TCRdb holds only the in-frame ones, with some missing. The data show some 30,000 clones, with over 90% seen just once and about 1% held by the top ten.

The clonotype comes from a child aged 2 to 10 with CD3G deficiency. Sequenced: conventional CD4+ T cells sorted from blood. The rearrangement joins TRBV5-1 to TRBJ2-5, with D tentatively TRBD1 (6 bases). This CDR3 reads CASSFTGHQETQYF. CDR3 nucleotide sequence: TGCGCCAGCAGCTTCACGGGACATCAAGAGACCCAGTACTTC.